This TCR beta chain was retrieved from a study of T-cell memory formation after mild COVID-19. Whole-study results and caveats: That cross-reactive memory joined was suggested by some responding clones appearing in pre-infection memory. Unconfirmed was the SARS-CoV-2 specificity of second-wave clones that peaked on day 37.

Trimming pared 0 bases from V and 0 bases from J, leaving 14 bases between. The CDR3 covers 17 residues. The germline V gene encodes CDR1 MNHEY and CDR2 SVGAGI. This clonotype occurred a few times. Its target is not known. The 5'RACE method, run with constant-segment primers, produced TCR alpha and TCR beta cDNA libraries (carrying sample barcodes and UMIs). TCRdb re-derived calls from the 5' RACE reads in MiXCR, one entry per CDR3 protein. This table has under 110,000 distinct CDR3 sequences, around 12% appearing once. The sample consisted of PBMCs or a T cell subset sorted from them (not recorded which). V and J are TRBV6-5 and TRBJ1-2; D is possibly TRBD1 (5 bases). The receptor comes from an adult woman who had mild COVID-19 (a few samples of this study predate the infection). Cell type and time point are not known. The CDR3 DNA follows: TGTGCCAGCAGTTACTCATGGGATACAGGAACTAACTATGGCTACACCTTC. Amino acid sequence: CASSYSWDTGTNYGYTF.